This TCR beta chain was sequenced for a study of blood T cells in healthy people across ages. The study, taken as a whole, reports: Any conclusive comparison of naive versus antigen-experienced cells was prevented by using unsorted PBMCs.

V lost 7 bases to trimming and J lost 6 bases, with 15 bases between them. The CDR3 is 13 amino acids. CDR1 is MNHNY and CDR2 is SVGAGI in the germline V gene (reference sequence). Primed by a sample-barcoded 5' primer and a J-beta primer mix, a second PCR proceeded for 7 to 11 cycles. TCRdb reprocessed the 5' RACE reads via MiXCR and lists one record per CDR3 protein. The sample holds about 1.6 million distinct CDR3 sequences, approximately 32% seen once. This clonotype was seen many times. The antigen is not known. Each sample provided at least 5.5 micrograms of extracted total RNA. Sequencing used blood. The genes are TRBV6-6 and TRBJ2-5; D tentatively reads TRBD1 or TRBD2 (6 bases each). The receptor's source is a woman aged 25-40 years in good health. This CDR3 reads CASTARGVKTQYF. CDR3 DNA: TGTGCCAGCACCGCTAGGGGGGTTAAGACCCAGTACTTC.